This passage covers 28 T cell receptor beta chains from one sample sequenced in a study of shared clonotypes between healthy human individuals. Naive CD8 isolation took CD45RO-negative cells positively selected for CCR7 and excluded terminally differentiated effector memory CD45RA+ cells. Profiling relied on immunoSEQ multiplex PCR, and the TCRdb table lists in-frame clones only, not all of them. The table records approximately 2,200,000 clones, around 93% of them present only once. The sample was naive CD8+ T cells from PBMCs. The receptor set was obtained from a man aged 18-30 years in good health. Some clones in this sample may be carry-over from other donors' samples.

The chain uses TRBV6-1 and TRBJ2-5, with 10 bases lining up with TRBD1. This CDR3 region has 16 residues. V lost 3 bases, J lost 5 bases, and 9 bases stayed unmatched. In germline, CDR1 is MNHNS, CDR2 SASEGT. The CDR3 is CASSELRQGAGETQYF. CDR3 sequence (DNA): TGTGCCAGCAGTGAGTTGAGACAGGGGGCTGGGGAGACCCAGTACTTC.

The chain is built from TRBV9 and TRBJ2-1, with D unclear. With 3 bases removed from V and 6 bases from J, the gap between germline ends came to 13 bases. The CDR3 spans 14 residues. Germline V gene sequence: CDR1 SGDLS, CDR2 YYNGEE. CDR3 coding DNA: TGTGCCAGCAGCGACGGGCGGTCCGGCAATGAGCAGTTCTTC. Its translation is CASSDGRSGNEQFF.

The J gene is TRBJ1-6, the V gene TRBV5-1, with 7 bases that match TRBD1. J lost 6 bases, V lost 5 bases, and 2 bases had no gene match. Germline CDR1 reads SGHRS; CDR2 reads YFSETQ. CDR3 length equals 13 residues. CDR3 nucleotide sequence: TGCGCCAGCAGGGACAGGATTAATTCACCCCTCCACTTT. It encodes CASRDRINSPLHF.

The V gene is TRBV6-5, the J gene TRBJ2-7; 7 nucleotides align to TRBD2. V lost 5 bases to trimming and J lost 5 bases; unmatched junction nucleotides: 6. Germline CDR1 MNHEY, CDR2 SVGAGI. CDR3 size: 13 residues. For the CDR3, the DNA is TGTGCCAGCAGTGGACTAGTTTCAGACGAGCAGTACTTC. Translating gives CASSGLVSDEQYF.

V usage is TRBV5-4 and J usage is TRBJ1-1; D is uncertain. CDR1 and CDR2 from the germline V gene are SGHNT and YYREEE (reference sequence). The CDR3 length is 15 residues. Trimming shortened V by 2 bases and J by 0 bases, and 11 bases separated the two germline ends. The DNA for the CDR3 is TGTGCCAGCAGCTTCCTAGCCGACTTGAACACTGAAGCTTTCTTT. Translated: CASSFLADLNTEAFF.

The rearrangement joins TRBV27 to TRBJ2-7; possibly TRBD2 for D (6 bases). The germline CDR1 and CDR2 sequences are MNHEY and SMNVEV (reference sequence). Between the trimmed V and J ends, which lost 11 bases and 2 bases, there was a span of 16 bases. CDR3 length: 13 residues. The CDR3 nucleotides read TGTGCCGCGGGGTGGGGTATAACCTACGAGCAGTACTTC. Translated, it gives CAAGWGITYEQYF.

The chain employs TRBV29-1 and TRBJ2-7, with no clear D. V lost 2 bases, J lost 3 bases, and 11 bases lay in between. The CDR3 sequence is 13 residues long. In germline, CDR1 is SQVTM, CDR2 ANQGSEA. DNA of the CDR3: TGCAGCGTTGAAAACGGCGACGGCTACGAGCAGTACTTC. Amino acids: CSVENGDGYEQYF.

CDR3 loop: CASSLVEGALYEQYF. The CDR3 DNA reads TGTGCCAGCAGTTTGGTAGAGGGGGCCCTCTACGAGCAGTACTTC. This rearrangement joins TRBV27 to TRBJ2-7, with 7 bases lining up with TRBD1. There are 15 residues in the CDR3. The V gene end was trimmed by 3 bases and the J gene end by 3 bases; junction bases not matched to a gene: 8. CDR1 is MNHEY and CDR2 is SMNVEV in the germline V gene (reference sequence).

A word on this clone: At the DNA level, this CDR3 is encoded by other sequences in the same sample as well. V and J are TRBV27 and TRBJ2-1, with unresolved D. V gave up 0 bases and J gave up 4 bases, with 4 bases separating them. This CDR3 region has 13 residues. In germline, CDR1 is MNHEY, CDR2 SMNVEV (reference sequence). The CDR3 DNA reads as TGTGCCAGCAGTTTATCTGTATACAATGAGCAGTTCTTC. Protein product: CASSLSVYNEQFF.

V is TRBV7-8 and J is TRBJ2-1; D is perhaps TRBD1 or TRBD2 (5 bases each). CDR3 size: 17 residues. Germline CDR1 reads SGHVS; CDR2 reads FQNEAQ. Trimming pared 0 bases from V and 4 bases from J, leaving 16 bases between. The CDR3 DNA sequence: TGTGCCAGCAGCTTAGCGATTCCGGGGCCTCTGTACAATGAGCAGTTCTTC. This encodes CASSLAIPGPLYNEQFF.

This clone was observed a single time. A much larger clone is a single base away; this may be a read error. Other DNA sequences from this sample encode an identical CDR3 as well. The chain links TRBV28 to TRBJ2-7, with 12 bases matching TRBD2. The V and J ends lost 6 bases and 2 bases, in that order; junction bases with no gene match: 2. The germline CDR1 and CDR2 sequences are MDHEN and SYDVKM. The CDR3 sequence is 14 residues long. The chain's CDR3 is CASSRLAGAYEQYF. In DNA, the CDR3 is TGTGCCAGCAGCCGACTAGCGGGAGCCTACGAGCAGTACTTC.

To note about this clone: Mismatch with germline at one junction end may stem from a read error. The chain has TRBV28 and TRBJ1-5; D gene unclear. Germline CDR1 and CDR2: MDHEN and SYDVKM. This CDR3 contains 14 residues. DNA for the CDR3: TGTGCCAGCAGTTTATGGCGTAGCAATCAGCCCCGGCATTTT. Encoded protein: CASSLWRSNQPRHF.

This chain joins TRBV27 and TRBJ2-1; maybe TRBD2 (6 bases). The germline gives CDR1 MNHEY, CDR2 SMNVEV (reference sequence). V dropped 6 bases and J dropped 8 bases, with 8 bases sitting between them. This CDR3 is 11 amino acids long. CDR3 in amino acids: CASSGGDEQFF. The CDR3, as DNA: TGTGCCAGCAGCGGAGGGGATGAGCAGTTCTTC.

The chain combines TRBV29-1 with TRBJ2-7; a possible D gene is TRBD2 (5 bases). Germline V gives CDR1 SQVTM, CDR2 ANQGSEA. The length of the CDR3 is 13 residues. V shed 5 bases and J shed 1 base, with 12 bases lying between them. CDR3 residues: CSVNAGRSYEQYF. CDR3 coding DNA: TGCAGCGTTAACGCTGGGAGATCCTACGAGCAGTACTTC.

Comment on this clone: The sample contains more than one DNA sequence encoding this CDR3. The J gene is TRBJ1-1, the V gene TRBV7-8; D ambiguous. The germline CDR1 and CDR2 sequences are SGHVS and FQNEAQ. The V gene lost 3 bases and the J gene lost 1 base, with 9 bases spanning the gap. The CDR3 runs to 14 residues. The CDR3 loop is CASSLGAGNTEAFF. In nucleotides, the CDR3 is TGTGCCAGCAGCTTGGGTGCTGGGAACACTGAAGCTTTCTTT.

This clone was picked up one time. This chain joins TRBV7-9 and TRBJ2-3, with no clear D. Germline-derived CDR1 and CDR2 are SEHNR and FQNEAQ (reference sequence). This CDR3 comprises 16 residues. V gave up 4 bases and J gave up 1 base, with 15 bases separating them. The CDR3 is CASSWEYGRGTDTQYF. As DNA, the CDR3 is TGTGCCAGCAGCTGGGAATATGGCCGGGGCACAGATACGCAGTATTTT.

V gene TRBV4-1 combines with J gene TRBJ1-5, with D uncertain. This CDR3 is built from 15 residues. V lost 6 bases, J lost 0 bases, and 12 bases lay in between. Germline V gene sequence: CDR1 MGHRA, CDR2 YSYEKL. CDR3 residues: CASRTRLNSNQPQHF. As DNA, the CDR3 is TGCGCCAGCAGGACCCGATTAAATAGCAATCAGCCCCAGCATTTT.

This clone appeared a single time. The V gene is TRBV29-1, the J gene TRBJ2-6, with 11 bases lining up with TRBD1. J was trimmed by 3 bases and V by 2 bases; bases with no gene match: 9. CDR1 and CDR2 from the germline V gene are SQVTM and ANQGSEA. The CDR3 has 18 residues. This CDR3 is CSVETFGQGAGGANVLTF. CDR3 coding DNA: TGCAGCGTTGAAACTTTTGGACAGGGGGCAGGTGGGGCCAACGTCCTGACTTTC.

The V and J genes are TRBV5-1 and TRBJ1-1; D remains unclear. V lost 4 bases, J lost 1 base, and 14 bases lay in between. The CDR3 sequence is 15 residues long. CDR1 and CDR2 from the germline V gene are SGHRS and YFSETQ. The CDR3 region is CASSPWKDGNTEAFF. The CDR3 DNA follows: TGCGCCAGCAGCCCGTGGAAGGACGGGAACACTGAAGCTTTCTTT.

The V and J genes are TRBV7-9 and TRBJ2-2; 8 bases are shared with TRBD2. The V and J ends lost 10 bases and 5 bases, in that order; junction bases with no gene match: 6. CDR3 length: 13 residues. Germline loops: CDR1 SEHNR, CDR2 FQNEAQ (reference sequence). CDR3 nucleotide sequence: TGTGCCAAGGGTAGCGGGAAGACCGGGGAGCTGTTTTTT. Translated, it gives CAKGSGKTGELFF.

The chain joins TRBV14 to TRBJ2-7, with 8 nucleotides matching TRBD1. Trimming cost V 4 bases and J 3 bases; bases outside gene matches: 8. The CDR3 is made up of 15 amino acids. Looked up from germline, CDR1 is SGHDN and CDR2 is FVKESK. This chain's CDR3 is CASSPRDRPFYEQYF. For the CDR3, the DNA is TGTGCCAGCAGCCCCCGGGACAGGCCCTTCTACGAGCAGTACTTC.

The chain is built from TRBV28 and TRBJ2-7; TRBD1 agrees at 7 bases. J was trimmed by 0 bases and V by 8 bases; bases with no gene match: 10. This CDR3 has 15 residues. The germline CDR1 and CDR2 sequences are MDHEN and SYDVKM. CDR3 coding DNA: TGTGCCAGCCTACAAGACAGGGCTAACTCCTACGAGCAGTACTTC. Translating it yields CASLQDRANSYEQYF.

The V call is TRBV28, the J call TRBJ1-2; 7 bases are a match to TRBD1. Germline CDR1 is MDHEN and CDR2 is SYDVKM. J was trimmed by 5 bases and V by 3 bases; bases with no gene match: 12. This CDR3 is built from 16 residues. CDR3 sequence: CASSLPTGGTEYGYTF. The CDR3 region has the DNA TGTGCCAGCAGTTTGCCCACTGGGGGGACAGAATATGGCTACACCTTC.

This chain connects TRBV27 to TRBJ1-5; 10 bases line up with TRBD1. Trimming removed 6 bases from V and 0 bases from J; junction bases left unmatched: 8. From germline, CDR1 is MNHEY and CDR2 SMNVEV (reference sequence). The CDR3 runs to 17 residues. CDR3 protein: CASSPGTGDYSNQPQHF. For the CDR3, the DNA is TGTGCCAGCAGCCCCGGGACAGGGGATTATAGCAATCAGCCCCAGCATTTT.

This clone came up a few times. V and J are TRBV9 and TRBJ1-2, with 8 bases lining up with TRBD1. This CDR3 comprises 16 residues. Per germline, CDR1 SGDLS and CDR2 YYNGEE. Trimming took 0 bases from V and 6 from J; bases not matched to a gene: 10. The CDR3 sequence is CASSVVPAGGSDGYTF. The DNA of the CDR3 is TGTGCCAGCAGCGTAGTGCCCGCAGGGGGCAGCGATGGCTACACCTTC.

The chain is built from TRBV27 and TRBJ2-1; 11 positions match TRBD2. Germline V gives CDR1 MNHEY, CDR2 SMNVEV (reference sequence). This CDR3 comprises 16 residues. The V and J ends lost 5 bases and 5 bases, in that order; junction bases with no gene match: 8. The CDR3 sequence: CASSAPGTSGNNEQFF. The CDR3, as DNA: TGTGCCAGCAGTGCCCCGGGGACTAGCGGTAACAATGAGCAGTTCTTC.

The chain combines TRBV4-2 with TRBJ2-5; perhaps D is TRBD1 or TRBD2 (5 bases each). The DNA matches TRBJ2-7 better at its end, which makes the J call doubtful. Germline V lookup: CDR1 LGHNA, CDR2 YNFKEQ. CDR3 size: 16 residues. CDR3 in amino acids: CASSQVGRGRSYEQYF. Written as DNA, the CDR3 is TGTGCCAGCAGCCAAGTGGGCCGGGGCCGATCCTACGAGCAGTACTTC.

The chain links TRBV5-1 to TRBJ2-5; 8 nucleotides match TRBD1. Germline V gene sequence: CDR1 SGHRS, CDR2 YFSETQ. V lost 0 bases to trimming and J lost 7 bases; unmatched junction nucleotides: 20. The CDR3 has 19 residues. The CDR3, as DNA: TGCGCCAGCAGCTTGGTAGGCGGACAGGGAGGATTAGATAGTGGGACCCAGTACTTC. Its protein product is CASSLVGGQGGLDSGTQYF.